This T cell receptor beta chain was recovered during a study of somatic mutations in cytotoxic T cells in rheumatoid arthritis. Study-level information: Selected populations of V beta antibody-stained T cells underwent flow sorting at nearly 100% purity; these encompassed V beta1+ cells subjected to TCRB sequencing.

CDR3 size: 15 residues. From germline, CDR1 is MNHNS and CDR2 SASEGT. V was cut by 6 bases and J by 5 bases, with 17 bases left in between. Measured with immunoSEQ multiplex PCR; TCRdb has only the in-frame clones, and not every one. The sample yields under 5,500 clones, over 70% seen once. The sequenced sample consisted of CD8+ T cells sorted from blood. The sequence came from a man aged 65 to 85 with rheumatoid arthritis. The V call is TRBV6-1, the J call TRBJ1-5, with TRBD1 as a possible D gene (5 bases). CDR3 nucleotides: TGTGCCAGCAGCTATTTGGGGGGTCGGGATCAGCCCCAGCATTTT. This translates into CASSYLGGRDQPQHF.